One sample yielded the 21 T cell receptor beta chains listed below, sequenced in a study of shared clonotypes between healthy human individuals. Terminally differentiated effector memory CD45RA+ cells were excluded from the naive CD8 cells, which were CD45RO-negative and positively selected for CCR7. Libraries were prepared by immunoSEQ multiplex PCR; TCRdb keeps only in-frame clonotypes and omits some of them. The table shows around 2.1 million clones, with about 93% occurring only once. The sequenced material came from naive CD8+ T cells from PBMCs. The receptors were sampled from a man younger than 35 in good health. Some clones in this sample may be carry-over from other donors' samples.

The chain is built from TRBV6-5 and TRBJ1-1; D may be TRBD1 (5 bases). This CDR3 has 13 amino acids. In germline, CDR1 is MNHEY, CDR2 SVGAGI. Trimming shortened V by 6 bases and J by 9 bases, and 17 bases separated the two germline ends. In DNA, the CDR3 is TGTGCCAGCAGGGCCGGGACGCTGCTTAAAGCTTTCTTT. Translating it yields CASRAGTLLKAFF.

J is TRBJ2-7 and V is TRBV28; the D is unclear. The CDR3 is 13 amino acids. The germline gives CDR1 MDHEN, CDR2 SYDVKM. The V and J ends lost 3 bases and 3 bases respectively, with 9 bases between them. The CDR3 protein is CASSFAGHYEQYF. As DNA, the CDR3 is TGTGCCAGCAGTTTCGCAGGTCACTACGAGCAGTACTTC.

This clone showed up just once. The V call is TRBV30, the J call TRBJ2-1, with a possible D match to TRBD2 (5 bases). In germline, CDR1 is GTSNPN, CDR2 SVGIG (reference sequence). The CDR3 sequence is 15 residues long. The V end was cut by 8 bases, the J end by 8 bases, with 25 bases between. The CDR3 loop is CATQRETDPGYEQFF. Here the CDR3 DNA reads TGTGCCACCCAGAGGGAAACGGACCCTGGCTATGAGCAGTTCTTC.

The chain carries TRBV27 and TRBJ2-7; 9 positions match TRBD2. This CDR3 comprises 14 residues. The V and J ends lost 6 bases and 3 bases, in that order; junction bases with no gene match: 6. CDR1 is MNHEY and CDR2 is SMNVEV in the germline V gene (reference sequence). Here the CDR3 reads CASSPSGRNYEQYF. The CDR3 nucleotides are TGTGCCAGCAGCCCCAGCGGGAGGAACTACGAGCAGTACTTC.

In DNA, the CDR3 is TGTGCCAGCTGTCGGACTAGCGGGGGCTACGAGCAGTACTTC. Its translation is CASCRTSGGYEQYF. J is TRBJ2-7 and V is TRBV9; 13 bases are shared with TRBD2. CDR1 and CDR2 (germline): SGDLS, YYNGEE. The junction had 4 bases not matched to a gene; V was cut back by 7 bases and J by 3 bases. The CDR3 sequence is 14 residues long.

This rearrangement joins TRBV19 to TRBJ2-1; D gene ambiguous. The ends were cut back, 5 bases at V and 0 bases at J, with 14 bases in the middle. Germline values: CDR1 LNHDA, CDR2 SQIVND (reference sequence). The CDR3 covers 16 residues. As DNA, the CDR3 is TGTGCCAGTAGTCTCCCCTGGAGCAGCTCCTACAATGAGCAGTTCTTC. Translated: CASSLPWSSSYNEQFF. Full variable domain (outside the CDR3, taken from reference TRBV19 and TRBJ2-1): DGGITQSPKYLFRKEGQNVTLSCEQNLNHDAMYWYRQDPGQGLRLIYYSQIVNDFQKGDIAEGYSVSREKKESFPLTVTSAQKNPTAFYLCASSLPWSSSYNEQFFGPGTRLTVL.

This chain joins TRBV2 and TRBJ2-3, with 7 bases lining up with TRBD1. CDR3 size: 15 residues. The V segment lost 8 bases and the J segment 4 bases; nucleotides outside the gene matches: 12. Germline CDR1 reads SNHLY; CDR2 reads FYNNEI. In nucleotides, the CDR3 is TGTGCCAGCCATAAGACAGGGAATAGCGCAGATACGCAGTATTTT. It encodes CASHKTGNSADTQYF. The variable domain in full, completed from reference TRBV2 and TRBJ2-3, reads EPEVTQTPSHQVTQMGQEVILRCVPISNHLYFYWYRQILGQKVEFLVSFYNNEISEKSEIFDDQFSVERPDGSNFTLKIRSTKLEDSAMYFCASHKTGNSADTQYFGPGTRLTVL.

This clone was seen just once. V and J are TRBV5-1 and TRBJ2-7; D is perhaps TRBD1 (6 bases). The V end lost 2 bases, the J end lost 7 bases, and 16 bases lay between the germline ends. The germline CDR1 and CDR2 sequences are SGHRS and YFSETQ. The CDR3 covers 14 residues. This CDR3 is CASSLGRGLTEQYF. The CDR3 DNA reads TGCGCCAGCAGCTTAGGCAGGGGATTGACGGAGCAGTACTTC.

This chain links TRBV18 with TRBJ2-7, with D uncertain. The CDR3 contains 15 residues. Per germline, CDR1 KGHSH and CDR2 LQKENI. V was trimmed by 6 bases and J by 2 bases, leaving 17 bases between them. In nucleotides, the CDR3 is TGTGCCAGCTCCCCGGCCCGGTTAACTACCTACGAGCAGTACTTC. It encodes CASSPARLTTYEQYF. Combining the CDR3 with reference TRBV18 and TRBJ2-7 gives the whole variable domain NAGVMQNPRHLVRRRGQEARLRCSPMKGHSHVYWYRQLPEEGLKFMVYLQKENIIDESGMPKERFSAEFPKEGPSILRIQQVVRGDSAAYFCASSPARLTTYEQYFGPGTRLTVT.

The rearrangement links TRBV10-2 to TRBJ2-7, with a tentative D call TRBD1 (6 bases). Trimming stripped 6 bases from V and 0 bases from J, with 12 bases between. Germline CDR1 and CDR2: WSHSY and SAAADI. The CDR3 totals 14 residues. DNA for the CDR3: TGCGCCAGCAGCCCCGGACAGATCTCCTACGAGCAGTACTTC. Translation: CASSPGQISYEQYF.

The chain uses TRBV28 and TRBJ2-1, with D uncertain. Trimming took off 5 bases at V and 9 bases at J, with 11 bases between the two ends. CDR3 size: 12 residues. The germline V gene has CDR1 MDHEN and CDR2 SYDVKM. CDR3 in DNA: TGTGCCAGCAGTCTAACGATGGTTGAGCAGTTCTTC. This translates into CASSLTMVEQFF.

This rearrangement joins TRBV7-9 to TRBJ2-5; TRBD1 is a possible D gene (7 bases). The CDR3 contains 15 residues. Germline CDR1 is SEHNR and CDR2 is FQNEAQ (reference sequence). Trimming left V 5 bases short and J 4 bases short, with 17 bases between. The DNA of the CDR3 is TGTGCCAGCAGCCTCATAATCAGGGGGGCAGAGACCCAGTACTTC. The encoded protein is CASSLIIRGAETQYF.

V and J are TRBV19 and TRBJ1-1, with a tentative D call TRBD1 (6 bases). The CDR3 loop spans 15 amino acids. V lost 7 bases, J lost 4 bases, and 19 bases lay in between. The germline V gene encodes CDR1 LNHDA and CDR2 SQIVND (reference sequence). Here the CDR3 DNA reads TGTGCCAGTACTGTGAGCGGGGGCGCGTTCACTGAAGCTTTCTTT. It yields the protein CASTVSGGAFTEAFF.

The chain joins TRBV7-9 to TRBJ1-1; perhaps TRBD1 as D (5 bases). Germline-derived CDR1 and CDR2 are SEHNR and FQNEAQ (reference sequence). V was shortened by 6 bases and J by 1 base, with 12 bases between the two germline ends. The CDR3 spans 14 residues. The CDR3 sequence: CASRLIGGNTEAFF. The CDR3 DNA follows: TGTGCCAGCAGACTAATTGGGGGGAACACTGAAGCTTTCTTT.

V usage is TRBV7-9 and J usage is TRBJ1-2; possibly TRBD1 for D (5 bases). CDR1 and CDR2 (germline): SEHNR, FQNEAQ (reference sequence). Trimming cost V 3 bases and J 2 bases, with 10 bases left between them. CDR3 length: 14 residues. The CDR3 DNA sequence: TGTGCCAGCAGCTTCGGGACTATAAACTATGGCTACACCTTC. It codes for CASSFGTINYGYTF.

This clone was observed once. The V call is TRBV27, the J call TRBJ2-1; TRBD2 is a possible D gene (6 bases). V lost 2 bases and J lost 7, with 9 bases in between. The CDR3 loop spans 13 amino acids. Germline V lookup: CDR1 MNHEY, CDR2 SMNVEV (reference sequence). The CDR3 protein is CASSLREWNEQFF. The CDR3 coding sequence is TGTGCCAGCAGTTTACGGGAGTGGAATGAGCAGTTCTTC.

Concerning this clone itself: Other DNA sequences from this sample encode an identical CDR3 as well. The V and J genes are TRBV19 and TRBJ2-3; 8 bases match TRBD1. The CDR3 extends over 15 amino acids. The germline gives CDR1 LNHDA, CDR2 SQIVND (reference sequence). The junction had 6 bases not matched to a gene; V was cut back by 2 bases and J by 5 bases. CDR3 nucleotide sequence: TGTGCCAGTAGTATACGGGACAGGCTACTAGATACGCAGTATTTT. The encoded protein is CASSIRDRLLDTQYF.

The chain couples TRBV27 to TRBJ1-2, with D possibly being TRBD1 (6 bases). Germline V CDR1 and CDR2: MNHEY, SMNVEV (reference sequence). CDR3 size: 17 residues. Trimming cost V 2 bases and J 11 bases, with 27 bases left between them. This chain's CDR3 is CASSLRGQGPLDGVYTF. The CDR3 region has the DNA TGTGCCAGCAGTTTACGGGGGCAGGGCCCCCTCGATGGCGTATACACCTTC.

The CDR3 loop reads CSVERTIVGRSYEQYF. The CDR3 DNA reads TGCAGCGTTGAAAGGACAATCGTCGGCCGCTCCTACGAGCAGTACTTC. The chain carries TRBV29-1 and TRBJ2-7; TRBD1 might be the D (5 bases). Trimming shortened V by 2 bases and J by 0 bases, and 17 bases separated the two germline ends. The germline V gene encodes CDR1 SQVTM and CDR2 ANQGSEA. The CDR3 is made up of 16 amino acids.

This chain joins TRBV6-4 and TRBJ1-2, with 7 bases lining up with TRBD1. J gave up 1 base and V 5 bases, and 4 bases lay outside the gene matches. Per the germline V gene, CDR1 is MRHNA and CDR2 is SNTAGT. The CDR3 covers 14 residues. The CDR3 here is CASSNRGLNYGYTF. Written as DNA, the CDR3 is TGTGCCAGCAGTAACAGGGGCCTTAACTATGGCTACACCTTC.

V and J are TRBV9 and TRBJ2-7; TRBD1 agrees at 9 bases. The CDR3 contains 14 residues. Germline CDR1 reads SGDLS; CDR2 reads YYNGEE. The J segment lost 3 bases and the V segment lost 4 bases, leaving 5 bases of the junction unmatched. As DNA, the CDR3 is TGTGCCAGCAGCCGCGGGACAGGGCACTACGAGCAGTACTTC. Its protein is CASSRGTGHYEQYF.